Following are 13 T cell receptor beta chains from one sample sequenced in a study of somatic reversion in DOCK8 deficiency. From about 0.095 ug genomic DNA, TRB libraries were made by one-step EuroClonality-NGS amplicon PCR. MiXCR, run by TCRdb on the multiplex PCR reads, gives a single entry per CDR3 protein. The sample holds several thousand distinct CDR3 sequences, approximately 26% seen once. The sequencing sample was made of peripheral blood. These receptors were obtained from a human donor in good health.

Judged by abundance, this clonotype is medium-sized. The chain carries TRBV5-6 and TRBJ1-2; 8 nucleotides agree with TRBD1. Germline trimming cut 2 bases from V and 4 bases from J; bases unmatched to any gene: 4. The CDR3 spans 14 residues. CDR1 and CDR2 (germline): SGHDT, YYEEEE. CDR3: CASSFFQGAYGYTF. The CDR3 DNA is TGTGCCAGCAGCTTTTTCCAGGGGGCCTATGGCTACACCTTC.

The chain combines TRBV6-4 with TRBJ2-1, with TRBD1 as a possible D gene (5 bases). Trimming shortened V by 4 bases and J by 1 base, and 11 bases separated the two germline ends. Germline V gene lookup returns CDR1 MRHNA and CDR2 SNTAGT. The CDR3 sequence is 15 residues long. The CDR3 loop reads CASSAQAGSYNEQFF. The CDR3 nucleotides are TGTGCCAGCAGTGCCCAGGCAGGGTCCTACAATGAGCAGTTCTTC.

This clonotype was seen only a few times. This chain links TRBV6-6 with TRBJ1-6; 8 bases fit TRBD1. CDR1 is MNHNY, CDR2 SVGAGI, per germline (reference sequence). The CDR3 spans 12 residues. Trimming cost V 6 bases and J 13 bases; bases outside gene matches: 5. The CDR3 protein is CASRRQGSPLHF. CDR3 nucleotides: TGTGCCAGCAGACGACAGGGGTCCCCCCTCCACTTT.

This clonotype was recorded a few times. The chain joins TRBV10-3 to TRBJ2-7; D is possibly TRBD2 (5 bases). The V gene's germline CDR1 is ENHRY and CDR2 SYGVKD. Trimming pared 2 bases from V and 9 bases from J, leaving 14 bases between. The CDR3 totals 13 residues. CDR3 in DNA: TGTGCCATCAGTGAGATTGAGAGTCGGGGGCAGTACTTC. It yields the protein CAISEIESRGQYF.

This clonotype is medium-sized by share. This chain joins TRBV19 and TRBJ1-2; D may be TRBD1 (5 bases). The CDR3 contains 17 residues. V was trimmed by 2 bases and J by 2 bases, leaving 18 bases between them. Germline V gives CDR1 LNHDA, CDR2 SQIVND (reference sequence). CDR3 in DNA: TGTGCCAGTAGTATAAGTCATGAGGCAGGGTTGAACTATGGCTACACCTTC. This gives the protein CASSISHEAGLNYGYTF. The whole variable domain, filled in from reference TRBV19 and TRBJ1-2, reads DGGITQSPKYLFRKEGQNVTLSCEQNLNHDAMYWYRQDPGQGLRLIYYSQIVNDFQKGDIAEGYSVSREKKESFPLTVTSAQKNPTAFYLCASSISHEAGLNYGYTFGSGTRLTVV.

The chain uses TRBV7-8 and TRBJ1-2, with 11 bases aligning to TRBD1. Trimming cost V 1 base and J 2 bases; bases outside gene matches: 6. CDR1 and CDR2 from the germline V gene are SGHVS and FQNEAQ. The CDR3 spans 17 residues. CDR3 loop: CASSLDSGTGGNYGYTF. In DNA form, the CDR3 reads TGTGCCAGCAGCTTAGATTCCGGGACAGGGGGGAACTATGGCTACACCTTC. The complete variable domain, with remaining parts taken from reference TRBV7-8 and TRBJ1-2, reads GAGVSQSPRYKVAKRGQDVALRCDPISGHVSLFWYQQALGQGPEFLTYFQNEAQLDKSGLPSDRFFAERPEGSVSTLKIQRTQQEDSAVYLCASSLDSGTGGNYGYTFGSGTRLTVV.

This clonotype is deemed medium-sized (0.01 to 0.1%). V and J are TRBV5-1 and TRBJ1-2, with D uncertain. This CDR3 is 13 amino acids long. V dropped 0 bases and J dropped 6 bases, with 9 bases sitting between them. The germline V gene has CDR1 SGHRS and CDR2 YFSETQ. CDR3 in amino acids: CASSLVSGDGYTF. In nucleotides, the CDR3 is TGCGCCAGCAGCTTGGTATCCGGGGATGGCTACACCTTC.

This clonotype was picked up a small number of times. This rearrangement joins TRBV20-1 to TRBJ1-1, with TRBD1 matching 7 bases. The V and J ends lost 0 bases and 3 bases, in that order; junction bases with no gene match: 4. The CDR3 loop spans 14 amino acids. The germline V gene encodes CDR1 DFQATT and CDR2 SNEGSKA (reference sequence). The CDR3 loop is CSARDLRGYTEAFF. The DNA for the CDR3 is TGCAGTGCTAGAGATCTCAGGGGGTACACTGAAGCTTTCTTT.

This clonotype is judged medium-sized. The chain uses TRBV30 and TRBJ1-4, with TRBD1 as a possible D gene (6 bases). V lost 1 base and J 6 bases, leaving 12 bases between the germline ends. Germline V gene lookup returns CDR1 GTSNPN and CDR2 SVGIG (reference sequence). The CDR3 has 14 amino acids. Written as DNA, the CDR3 is TGTGCCTGGAGTGCTGGGACACGGTATGAAAAACTGTTTTTT. This codes for CAWSAGTRYEKLFF.

This chain links TRBV29-1 with TRBJ1-1; TRBD1 is a possible D gene (5 bases). With 6 bases removed from V and 4 bases from J, the gap between germline ends came to 12 bases. CDR3 length: 12 amino acids. Germline V gene sequence: CDR1 SQVTM, CDR2 ANQGSEA. The CDR3 is CSVLGGGTEAFF. Here the CDR3 DNA reads TGCAGCGTCCTGGGGGGAGGCACTGAAGCTTTCTTT. The full variable domain, with the rest looked up from reference TRBV29-1 and TRBJ1-1, is SAVISQKPSRDICQRGTSLTIQCQVDSQVTMMFWYRQQPGQSLTLIATANQGSEATYESGFVIDKFPISRPNLTFSTLTVSNMSPEDSSIYLCSVLGGGTEAFFGQGTRLTVV.

This rearrangement joins TRBV5-1 to TRBJ2-1, with TRBD1 identical over 9 bases. The V gene end was trimmed by 3 bases and the J gene end by 6 bases; junction bases not matched to a gene: 10. The CDR3 sequence is 16 residues long. Germline V gives CDR1 SGHRS, CDR2 YFSETQ. The CDR3 region has the DNA TGCGCCAGCAGCTGCCCACAGGGGGCACGATCCAATGAGCAGTTCTTC. Translated: CASSCPQGARSNEQFF.

By proportion, this clonotype is medium-sized. This chain joins TRBV7-9 and TRBJ1-5, with D uncertain. The CDR3 extends over 12 amino acids. Germline assignment: CDR1 SEHNR and CDR2 FQNEAQ (reference sequence). V shed 3 bases and J shed 7 bases, with 7 bases lying between them. The CDR3 reads CASSFHGQPQHF. In nucleotides, the CDR3 is TGTGCCAGCAGCTTCCATGGGCAGCCCCAGCATTTT. The variable domain in full, with the rest retrieved from reference TRBV7-9 and TRBJ1-5, is DTGVSQNPRHKITKRGQNVTFRCDPISEHNRLYWYRQTLGQGPEFLTYFQNEAQLEKSRLLSDRFSAERPKGSFSTLEIQRTEQGDSAMYLCASSFHGQPQHFGDGTRLSIL.

This clonotype was recorded a few times. V is TRBV6-2 or TRBV6-3 and J is TRBJ1-1; tentative D call: TRBD1 (5 bases). The V end lost 5 bases, the J end lost 2 bases, and 12 bases lay between the germline ends. CDR3 size: 14 residues. Germline V gene sequence: CDR1 MNHEY, CDR2 SVGEGT. The CDR3 sequence is CASSLTAFNTEAFF. As DNA, the CDR3 is TGTGCCAGCAGTCTGACAGCGTTTAACACTGAAGCTTTCTTT.